Given below is one T cell receptor beta chain in context. The data are from a study of blood T cell repertoires in COVID-19. Overall study: Samples of COVID-19 (acute and convalescent) were obtained from the United States, Italy and Spain. PBMCs, B-cell-depleted T cells, or T cells provided the cDNA or gDNA that made up the material.

Study processing details: Amplified reference gene primers provided the basis for estimating nucleated cell counts. Clones were read by immunoSEQ multiplex PCR, and TCRdb kept only the in-frame ones, dropping some. The V and J calls and the clone size are those of that table, but D and trimming were determined from the DNA. Of 150,000 to 200,000 clones in the sample, 90% were seen once. Germline CDR1 and CDR2: MNHNS and SASEGT. V was cut by 1 base and J by 3 bases, with 10 bases left in between. This CDR3 is built from 14 residues. The chain carries TRBV6-1 and TRBJ2-7; a weak D match, TRBD1 (6 bases). This clonotype originated in a man aged 60-69 years with active or convalescent COVID-19. Sequenced: peripheral blood. The CDR3 loop is CASSEGQGIYEQYF. The DNA of the CDR3 is TGTGCCAGCAGTGAAGGCCAGGGGATCTACGAGCAGTACTTC.